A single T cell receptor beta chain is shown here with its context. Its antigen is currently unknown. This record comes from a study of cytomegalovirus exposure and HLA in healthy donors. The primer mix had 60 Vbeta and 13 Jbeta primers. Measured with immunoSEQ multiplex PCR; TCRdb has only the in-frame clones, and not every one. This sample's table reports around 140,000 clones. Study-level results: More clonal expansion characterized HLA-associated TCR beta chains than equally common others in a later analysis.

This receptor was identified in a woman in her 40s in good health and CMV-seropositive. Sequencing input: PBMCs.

CDR3 sequence (DNA): TGTGCCAGCAGCCCGATAGCGAGTAATGAGCAGTTCTTC. Encoded protein: CASSPIASNEQFF. V is TRBV14 and J is TRBJ2-1; D might be TRBD2 (5 bases). The germline V and J ends were trimmed by 4 bases and 7 bases, with 11 bases remaining between them. The CDR3 totals 13 residues. Germline assignment: CDR1 SGHDN and CDR2 FVKESK. Complete variable domain (other parts from reference TRBV14 and TRBJ2-1): EAGVTQFPSHSVIEKGQTVTLRCDPISGHDNLYWYRRVMGKEIKFLLHFVKESKQDESGMPNNRFLAERTGGTYSTLKVQPAELEDSGVYFCASSPIASNEQFFGPGTRLTVL.